The next 28 T cell receptor beta chains were all read from a single sample in a study of glioma-infiltrating T cells after dendritic cell vaccination. Stated time point: after dendritic cell vaccination, including at tumor progression/relapse. The table came from immunoSEQ multiplex PCR; TCRdb's copy has only in-frame clones and leaves some out. The table shows some 99,000 clones, with around 80% occurring only once. The sequencing here drew on blood, taken after dendritic cell vaccination. Every receptor here comes from a human donor with glioblastoma.

The J gene is TRBJ2-5, the V gene TRBV5-1; 12 nucleotides match TRBD2. The end of the DNA aligns better with TRBJ2-7, so the J call may be wrong. The CDR3 covers 17 residues. Germline V gives CDR1 SGHRS, CDR2 YFSETQ. The CDR3 nucleotides are TGCGCCAGCAGCTTGGTTGCTAGCGGGGGGGCCATCTACGAGCAGTACTTC. Translation gives CASSLVASGGAIYEQYF.

The chain couples TRBV18 to TRBJ1-5; 8 bases map to TRBD1. V dropped 4 bases and J dropped 4; count of bases not matched to a gene: 6. This CDR3 is 15 amino acids long. Germline V gene data show CDR1 as KGHSH and CDR2 as LQKENI. CDR3 amino acids: CASSRSTGDNQPQHF. CDR3 bases: TGTGCCAGCTCACGTTCGACAGGGGATAATCAGCCCCAGCATTTT.

The V gene is TRBV27, the J gene TRBJ1-5; TRBD1 matches at 10 bases. The CDR3 length is 16 residues. The J segment lost 3 bases and the V segment lost 7 bases, leaving 9 bases of the junction unmatched. From germline, CDR1 is MNHEY and CDR2 SMNVEV (reference sequence). CDR3 amino acids: CASTPRGQGPNQPQHF. The CDR3 coding sequence is TGTGCCAGCACCCCCAGGGGACAGGGGCCCAATCAGCCCCAGCATTTT.

The CDR3 region has the DNA TGTGCCAGCAGCCAAGAGTGGCGGGGGAATCAGCCCCAGCATTTT. Encoded protein: CASSQEWRGNQPQHF. This sequence joins TRBV4-2 and TRBJ1-5; tentative D call: TRBD1 (5 bases). Germline-derived CDR1 and CDR2 are LGHNA and YNFKEQ. V lost 0 bases and J 4 bases, leaving 10 bases between the germline ends. The CDR3 spans 15 residues.

This chain joins TRBV5-4 and TRBJ2-5; 13 nucleotides agree with TRBD2. Per the germline V gene, CDR1 is SGHNT and CDR2 is YYREEE (reference sequence). The CDR3 loop spans 18 amino acids. V gave up 4 bases and J gave up 5 bases; unmatched junction bases: 14. The CDR3 DNA reads TGTGCCAGCAGCGAAGGACTAGCGGGAGCGCTTGTCAGCGAGACCCAGTACTTC. Translating gives CASSEGLAGALVSETQYF.

The chain carries TRBV10-3 and TRBJ1-3; 9 bases agree with TRBD1. The V segment lost 4 bases and the J segment 0 bases; nucleotides outside the gene matches: 4. CDR1 and CDR2 (germline): ENHRY, SYGVKD. This CDR3 region has 16 residues. This CDR3 reads CAISGGQGNSGNTIYF. The CDR3 nucleotides read TGTGCCATCAGTGGGGGACAGGGAAACTCTGGAAACACCATATATTTT.

This sequence joins TRBV19 and TRBJ2-5, with TRBD1 identical over 8 bases. CDR3 length: 14 residues. V was pared by 4 bases and J by 2 bases, with 3 bases of the junction left unmatched. The germline V gene encodes CDR1 LNHDA and CDR2 SQIVND (reference sequence). DNA for the CDR3: TGTGCCAGTAGTACACGGGACAGGCAAGAGACCCAGTACTTC. Residues: CASSTRDRQETQYF.

V is TRBV9 and J is TRBJ1-4; D remains ambiguous. Deletions cut 1 base from V and 1 base from J, with 8 bases between. The CDR3 is 15 amino acids. The germline CDR1 and CDR2 sequences are SGDLS and YYNGEE. In nucleotides, the CDR3 is TGTGCCAGCAGCGTATGGGGAGGAACTAATGAAAAACTGTTTTTT. Its translation is CASSVWGGTNEKLFF.

The chain is built from TRBV7-3 and TRBJ2-1; D may be TRBD1 (5 bases). Trimming left V 2 bases short and J 14 bases short, with 16 bases between. CDR3 length: 13 amino acids. Per germline, CDR1 SGHTA and CDR2 FQGTGA. CDR3 in amino acids: CASSLGALGPKFF. In DNA, the CDR3 is TGTGCCAGCAGCTTAGGGGCCTTAGGCCCGAAGTTCTTC.

The chain links TRBV30 to TRBJ2-7; 8 bases are a match to TRBD2. The V gene end was trimmed by 5 bases and the J gene end by 4 bases; junction bases not matched to a gene: 4. This CDR3 has 12 amino acids. Germline CDR1 is GTSNPN and CDR2 is SVGIG (reference sequence). The CDR3 DNA is TGTGCCTGGGATAGCGGGACTTACGAGCAGTACTTC. Protein: CAWDSGTYEQYF.

The chain combines TRBV9 with TRBJ2-1; the D is unclear. Germline values: CDR1 SGDLS, CDR2 YYNGEE. Trimming removed 2 bases at V and 4 bases at J, with 16 bases between. This CDR3 spans 16 amino acids. Here the CDR3 reads CASSVLPSGGYNEQFF. In nucleotides, the CDR3 is TGTGCCAGCAGCGTCCTACCTTCCGGCGGATACAATGAGCAGTTCTTC.

V usage is TRBV11-2 and J usage is TRBJ2-2; TRBD2 matches at 11 bases. V dropped 5 bases and J dropped 4; count of bases not matched to a gene: 3. The CDR3 has 15 amino acids. Germline V CDR1 and CDR2: SGHAT, FQNNGV. The CDR3 DNA reads as TGTGCCAGCAGCGAAGGACTAGCGGGCACCGGGGAGCTGTTTTTT. This sequence encodes CASSEGLAGTGELFF.

This chain joins TRBV5-1 and TRBJ1-4; TRBD1 is a possible D gene (5 bases). Trimming took off 4 bases at V and 7 bases at J, with 14 bases between the two ends. The germline CDR1 and CDR2 sequences are SGHRS and YFSETQ. This CDR3 contains 14 residues. Written as DNA, the CDR3 is TGCGCCAGCAGCAACTTAGGGGTTGGTGAAAAACTGTTTTTT. Encoded protein: CASSNLGVGEKLFF.

CDR3: CASSSPGTSGSYEQYF. In DNA form, the CDR3 reads TGTGCCAGCAGTTCCCCGGGGACTAGCGGCTCCTACGAGCAGTACTTC. The genes are TRBV6-5 and TRBJ2-7; TRBD2 matches 11 bases. V lost 4 bases to trimming and J lost 0 bases; unmatched junction nucleotides: 5. This CDR3 spans 16 amino acids. The germline gives CDR1 MNHEY, CDR2 SVGAGI.

The chain is built from TRBV5-4 and TRBJ1-2; 7 bases fit TRBD1. The CDR3 has 15 amino acids. J lost 1 base, V lost 7 bases, and 10 bases had no gene match. Germline assignment: CDR1 SGHNT and CDR2 YYREEE (reference sequence). CDR3 sequence (DNA): TGTGCCAGCCGATTACAGGGGACCGGTAACTATGGCTACACCTTC. Its translation is CASRLQGTGNYGYTF.

This sequence joins TRBV4-1 and TRBJ2-4; 7 bases agree with TRBD2. Germline-derived CDR1 and CDR2 are MGHRA and YSYEKL. The CDR3 has 20 amino acids. V was clipped by 0 bases and J by 1 base; unmatched bases: 15. The CDR3 DNA reads TGCGCCAGCAGCCAAGATCAACCGAGCGGGGCCCTCGGGGCCAAAAACATTCAGTACTTC. It yields the protein CASSQDQPSGALGAKNIQYF.

The chain recombines TRBV9 with TRBJ2-3, with TRBD2 as a possible D gene (7 bases). Germline CDR1 and CDR2: SGDLS and YYNGEE. There are 17 residues in the CDR3. V lost 1 base and J 0 bases, leaving 15 bases between the germline ends. The CDR3 nucleotides read TGTGCCAGCAGCGTATATTTGCGGGGGACAAGCACAGATACGCAGTATTTT. Its translation is CASSVYLRGTSTDTQYF.

V and J are TRBV6-6 and TRBJ1-3, with D maybe TRBD1 (6 bases). V lost 6 bases to trimming and J lost 3 bases, with 18 bases between them. The germline gives CDR1 MNHNY, CDR2 SVGAGI (reference sequence). CDR3 length equals 16 residues. The CDR3 DNA reads as TGTGCCAGCAGCCACAGGGATTCCTCCCTTGGAAACACCATATATTTT. It translates to CASSHRDSSLGNTIYF.

V and J are TRBV9 and TRBJ2-2; TRBD2 is a possible D gene (5 bases). The germline V and J ends were trimmed by 0 bases and 1 base, with 7 bases remaining between them. The CDR3 contains 15 residues. Germline-derived CDR1 and CDR2 are SGDLS and YYNGEE. As DNA, the CDR3 is TGTGCCAGCAGCGTAGCTAGCCGGAACACCGGGGAGCTGTTTTTT. Its protein product is CASSVASRNTGELFF.

The chain combines TRBV6-1 with TRBJ1-2; D possibly corresponds to TRBD1 (6 bases). Deletions cut 4 bases from V and 5 bases from J, with 20 bases between. CDR3 length equals 16 residues. The germline V gene has CDR1 MNHNS and CDR2 SASEGT. This CDR3 reads CASSVSPGTPIYGYTF. In nucleotides, the CDR3 is TGTGCCAGCAGTGTATCGCCCGGGACACCTATTTATGGCTACACCTTC.

The J gene is TRBJ2-3, the V gene TRBV5-1; tentative D call: TRBD2 (7 bases). Germline V gives CDR1 SGHRS, CDR2 YFSETQ. Trimming left V 0 bases short and J 5 bases short, with 13 bases between. CDR3 length: 15 residues. CDR3 nucleotide sequence: TGCGCCAGCAGCTTGGAACAAGGGGGGGTAGATACGCAGTATTTT. This sequence encodes CASSLEQGGVDTQYF.

The chain links TRBV6-6 to TRBJ1-2, with 9 bases aligning to TRBD1. Germline lookup yields CDR1 MNHNY and CDR2 SVGAGI (reference sequence). The CDR3 runs to 14 residues. Trimming cost V 7 bases and J 7 bases; bases outside gene matches: 10. CDR3 nucleotides: TGTGCCAGCAACTCGGGACAGGGTTTTGGTGGCTACACCTTC. This codes for CASNSGQGFGGYTF.

The sample holds one count of this clone. The rearrangement links TRBV6-5 to TRBJ2-2, with a weak D call TRBD1 (5 bases). Per germline, CDR1 MNHEY and CDR2 SVGAGI. The CDR3 contains 14 residues. Trimming removed 0 bases at V and 5 bases at J, with 7 bases between. Here the CDR3 DNA reads TGTGCCAGCAGTTACTCCAGGGTAACCGGGGAGCTGTTTTTT. Protein product: CASSYSRVTGELFF.

The chain uses TRBV18 and TRBJ2-7; no firm D call. CDR1 KGHSH and CDR2 LQKENI come from the germline V gene. Trimming left V 3 bases short and J 0 bases short, with 6 bases between. This CDR3 region has 13 residues. CDR3: CASSPSGSYEQYF. Written as DNA, the CDR3 is TGTGCCAGCTCACCGTCGGGCTCCTACGAGCAGTACTTC.

This clone appeared a single time. CDR3 DNA sequence: TGCGCCAGCAGCTTGGACGTAGCCTACGAGCAGTACTTC. Its protein is CASSLDVAYEQYF. The chain joins TRBV5-1 to TRBJ2-7; no definite D call. Trimming left V 0 bases short and J 2 bases short, with 6 bases between. The CDR3 totals 13 residues. CDR1 is SGHRS, CDR2 YFSETQ, per germline.

The chain joins TRBV21-1 to TRBJ1-4; the table names TRBD1, a call not compared with the DNA. TRBV21-1 has pseudogene status. This CDR3 is built from 14 residues. CDR3 sequence reads: CASSKARARRKLFF. In nucleotides, the CDR3 is TGTGCCAGCAGCAAAGCCAGGGCCCGTCGAAAACTGTTTTTT.

The rearrangement joins TRBV7-8 to TRBJ1-2, with D perhaps matching TRBD1 (6 bases). This CDR3 has 18 amino acids. Germline CDR1 and CDR2: SGHVS and FQNEAQ. Deletions cut 2 bases from V and 0 bases from J, with 19 bases between. CDR3 sequence reads: CASSLIGVTGLTNYGYTF. DNA for the CDR3: TGTGCCAGCAGCTTAATTGGGGTGACAGGCCTAACTAACTATGGCTACACCTTC.

The rearrangement uses TRBV5-1 and TRBJ2-2; unclear D gene. Germline V gene sequence: CDR1 SGHRS, CDR2 YFSETQ. Trimming took off 1 base at V and 6 bases at J, with 7 bases between the two ends. The CDR3 is 13 residues long. CDR3 in amino acids: CASSLPVAGELFF. The CDR3 DNA reads TGCGCCAGCAGCTTGCCCGTTGCCGGGGAGCTGTTTTTT.